This T cell receptor (beta chain) comes out of a study of CD8 T cells in ankylosing spondylitis. Study results and limitations: Significant enrichment of disease-linked clones was reportedly seen in matched ankylosing spondylitis synovial fluid. Existing reports had already noted some motif variants in reactive arthritis synovial fluid and blood. Seemingly characteristic of ankylosing spondylitis blood was a TCR beta motif consisting of about 8 highly homologous variants.

Construction of TCR beta libraries was performed using quantitative 5'-RACE with molecular barcodes. In TCRdb, the 5' RACE reads were re-called with MiXCR into one record per CDR3 protein. The sample contains just over 350,000 distinct CDR3 sequences, approximately 20% of which appear only once. Germline values: CDR1 KGHSH, CDR2 LQKENI. The CDR3 covers 14 residues. V gave up 4 bases and J gave up 7 bases; unmatched junction bases: 3. As regards this clonotype: Antigen: not known.

The origin of this receptor is a male donor with ankylosing spondylitis or in good health (not recorded which). The chain has TRBV18 and TRBJ2-1, with 11 bases aligning to TRBD1. Sequencing was done on a sample of blood, either unsorted or a sorted T cell fraction (not recorded which). CDR3 region: CASSLRDRGNEQFF. CDR3 DNA: TGTGCCAGCTCACTCCGGGACAGGGGGAATGAGCAGTTCTTC.